The clone carrying this T cell receptor (beta chain) was picked up a small number of times. These data come from a study of early T cells in non-severe SARS-CoV-2 infection. Individual cDNA molecules received unique molecular identifiers during library preparation. TCRdb ran MiXCR on the 5' RACE reads and lists one entry per CDR3 protein. The sample lists some 58,000 distinct CDR3 sequences; around 14% were seen once. The V end was cut by 7 bases, the J end by 7 bases, with 17 bases between. The CDR3 spans 15 residues. CDR1 is LNHDA and CDR2 is SQIVND in the germline V gene (reference sequence). The sample consisted of whole blood. This chain links TRBV19 with TRBJ1-6; D is possibly TRBD1 (5 bases). The clonotype was recovered from an adult who was a healthcare worker with PCR-confirmed SARS-CoV-2 infection or an uninfected control (not recorded which). The CDR3 sequence is CASTSWGTGNSPLHF. CDR3 DNA: TGTGCCAGTACCTCTTGGGGGACCGGGAATTCACCCCTCCACTTT.